The sequence of this TCR beta chain was determined in a study of blood T cell repertoires in COVID-19. About the study: The analysed material was cDNA or gDNA that came from T cells, B-cell-depleted T cells, or PBMCs.

Germline CDR1 is LGHDT and CDR2 is YNNKEL (reference sequence). This CDR3 comprises 14 residues. V shed 1 base and J shed 5 bases, with 11 bases lying between them. This table comes from immunoSEQ multiplex PCR, and its TCRdb copy is limited to in-frame clones, with some not included. The repertoire consists of over 95,000 clones, with 75% to 90% occurring once and the leading ten covering 15% to 20%. This rearrangement joins TRBV3-1 (or the pseudogene TRBV3-2) to TRBJ1-2; D unresolved. The sequencing input was peripheral blood. This TCR came from a human donor with acute or convalescent COVID-19. The donor label of this sample is uncertain. This CDR3 reads CASSQGRPGYGYTF. DNA for the CDR3: TGTGCCAGCAGCCAAGGCAGGCCGGGGTATGGCTACACCTTC.